This TCR beta chain was sequenced in a study of TET2 disruption in CD19-targeted CAR T cells (dated by TCRdb to 2016 to 2019). Regarding the study in general: No additional inclusion criteria were applied, and the number of samples was determined by the original clinical trial design and by sample availability.

Note on this clone: Its antigen has not been determined. The read stops 3 residues short of the end of the CDR3; the missing end is completed from the germline J gene.

Relative to germline, V is missing 5 bases and J is missing 4 bases, with 6 bases of the junction outside any gene match. CDR1 and CDR2 are read off the germline V gene as SGHRS and YFSETQ. The CDR3 starts with the cysteine, ends with the phenylalanine, and has 14 residues. The 33 bases shown cover part of the CDR3, and their frame starts at base 1. Summary of the overall study and its limitations: Conclusions about the CAR T cells of the patient were based on extensive analysis of a single subject.

The intended sense of this specimen's treatment or condition label: autologous CTL019 cells: CD19 CAR with 4-1BB and CD3 zeta domains. The CD19 CAR incorporated TCR zeta and 4-1BB costimulatory signaling domains. Leukapheresis was used to collect the T cells for CTL019 manufacturing from peripheral blood. The DNeasy Blood and Tissue Kit was used to extract genomic DNA from pre-infusion T cells, peripheral blood, or sorted post-infusion T cells. Deep sequencing of the TCR beta chain was done using the immunoSEQ assay. The authors' analysis ran thus. Clonotype frequencies were computed using only productive TCR beta rearrangements. Sourced from immuneACCESS, this table was stored by TCRdb with only in-frame sequences that have V and J called. A share of the clones is absent; for the studies checked, an unresolved V gene accounts for under half, and the remainder has no known explanation. That table is the source of V, J and clone size, and D and trimming were worked out from the DNA. The sample's table covers roughly 26,000 clones. Under 2.5% of the sample is taken by the ten largest.

The TCR sequence derives from a man aged 70 or older with chronic lymphocytic leukemia. The receptor chain draws on TRBV5-1 and TRBJ2-7; TRBD1 fits 10 bases in the junction. This specimen consisted of CD8- CAR+ T cells sorted from cultured blood T cells, obtained for CD19 CAR T cell therapy. The sample's cell subset or site label, decoded: CD8-negative CAR-positive T cells from the infusion product. The part of the CDR3 DNA that was read is TGCGCCAGCAGTCCTAGGACAGGGGGGTACGAG. This yields the protein CASSPRTGGYE. The whole CDR3 sequence is CASSPRTGGYEQYF.